This is a list of T cell receptor beta chains from one sample in a study of T cell repertoires in cytomegalovirus infection. TCRdb re-analysed the reads in MiXCR, keeping a single row per CDR3 protein. Of hundreds of thousands of distinct CDR3 sequences detected, approximately 33% appear once; the ten largest clones hold 15% to 20%. The antigens these receptors bind are not known. This specimen was cultured PBMCs, taken from culture after CMV antigen stimulation. The origin of the receptors is a human donor in good health (CMV status not recorded). Some clones in this sample may be carry-over from other donors' samples. Both conserved end residues are part of each CDR3. The D gene is left open where the match is weak. Clone size is given for some rows only: seen once, a few or many times, or a class if the clone is expanded.

V gene	J gene	clone size	D gene	CDR3 protein	CDR3 DNA
TRBV20-1	TRBJ2-7	.	TRBD2	CSARASGGPRLGQYF	TGCAGTGCTAGGGCGAGCGGGGGCCCGCGGTTGGGGCAGTACTTC
TRBV7-6	TRBJ2-3	few	TRBD2	CASSPTSGRVDTQYF	TGTGCCAGCAGCCCGACTAGCGGGAGAGTAGATACGCAGTATTTT
TRBV6-2/TRBV6-3	TRBJ1-5	few	.	CASSYSTARGNQPQHF	TGTGCCAGCAGTTACTCGACGGCCCGGGGGAATCAGCCCCAGCATTTT
TRBV28	TRBJ1-5	.	TRBD1	CASSSSGTGFQPQHF	TGTGCCAGCAGTTCATCCGGGACAGGGTTCCAGCCCCAGCATTTT
TRBV10-3	TRBJ2-1	few	TRBD2	CAISESSGTYNEQFF	TGTGCCATCAGTGAGTCCAGCGGGACTTACAATGAGCAGTTCTTC
TRBV7-6	TRBJ2-2	few	TRBD2	CASSLGGLATGELFF	TGTGCCAGCAGCTTAGGGGGACTAGCGACCGGGGAGCTGTTTTTT
TRBV7-8	TRBJ2-1	few	TRBD2	CASSPLGTSLLNEQFF	TGTGCCAGCAGCCCGCTTGGGACTAGCCTCTTGAATGAGCAGTTCTTC
TRBV15	TRBJ2-3	.	.	CATSRDAHLGDTQYF	TGTGCCACCAGCAGAGACGCACACTTGGGAGATACGCAGTATTTT
TRBV5-1	TRBJ2-1	.	.	CASSPQRGSEQFF	TGCGCCAGCAGCCCCCAGCGTGGCTCTGAGCAGTTCTTC
TRBV5-1	TRBJ1-6	.	.	CASSLGTKGSSYNSPLHF	TGCGCCAGCAGCTTGGGAACGAAGGGGAGCTCCTATAATTCACCCCTCCACTTT
TRBV19	TRBJ2-5	.	.	CASSMGRQETQYF	TGTGCCAGTAGTATGGGGAGGCAAGAGACCCAGTACTTC